This TCR beta chain was profiled in a study of T cells in Graves' hyperthyroidism and ophthalmopathy (dated by TCRdb to about 2019). Broadly, across the study: Peripheral blood was collected at initial diagnosis, before any treatment. To identify distinguishing TCR V-J signatures, a discovery cohort of about 95 patients was used, comprising 43 with Graves' ophthalmopathy and 57 with stable Graves' hyperthyroidism. Prospective prediction of ophthalmopathy was tested in an independent validation cohort of about 19 hyperthyroidism patients and 17 patients who later progressed to ophthalmopathy. The 75 to 100 discovery patients were randomly split 7:3 into training and test sets. Thyroid tissue and blood T-cell repertoires from roughly six Graves' hyperthyroidism patients were also compared in the study. Once sampling was done, hyperthyroidism patients were given methimazole at a starting dose of 30 mg daily, whereas ophthalmopathy patients were given high-dose intravenous methylprednisolone. TCR Vbeta CDR3 sequencing of approximately 140 peripheral blood samples (around 45 ophthalmopathy, over 70 hyperthyroidism and roughly 17 progressor patients) is reported in the paper. Overall study outcomes, separate from this receptor: In cross-validation, a model built on a 13 V-J signature told ophthalmopathy apart from stable hyperthyroidism with about 90% sensitivity and roughly 83% specificity, and in testing the same model reached 80%/75%. During validation, the model predicted progression to ophthalmopathy a median of about 6.5 months ahead of onset, with just under 71% sensitivity and about 75% specificity. Sample size was not statistically predetermined, and blinding of investigators to group allocation was not performed. Blood samples also contained most of the expanded thyroid clonotypes (frequency above 0.001), which suggests that blood repertoires may reflect thyroid immune responses.

In the ophthalmopathy patients, disease was moderately to severely active, with a Clinical Activity Score of 3 or more, a NOSPECS grade of 4 or more, and a duration of less than 3 months. The study excluded patients with uncontrolled infections, other autoimmune diseases, pregnancy or lactation. Diagnoses relied on clinical symptoms, serum thyroxine and TRAb, thyroid ultrasound and orbital computed tomography. Ficoll-Paque density gradient centrifugation was used to isolate PBMCs from 9.5 to 10 ml of fresh peripheral blood. Trizol reagent was used to extract total RNA, and RNA quality was then checked on an Agilent 2100 Bioanalyzer. As encoded in the germline V gene (reference sequence), CDR1 is DFQATT while CDR2 is SNEGSKA. The CDR3, cysteine through phenylalanine, is 16 amino acids long. The CDR3 DNA has 48 bases and is translated from base 1. For this chain, trimming is 5 bases at the V end and 0 bases at the J end, and the number of junction bases without a gene match is 8.

This clonotype was observed a few times. The antigen this receptor binds is unknown. No base quality information exists; no much larger clone differs at one position. TCR beta CDR3 regions were amplified from RNA transcripts. The first round of RT-PCR for the TCR CDR3 was performed with the HTBI primer set and the Qiagen OneStep RT-PCR kit. Libraries were constructed in a second round of multiplex PCR, after which size selection and purification were performed. Paired-end sequencing of the libraries was performed with 100 bp reads on an Illumina HiSeq2000. The study's own analysis went as follows. Raw data were processed with SOAPnuke, discarding reads with adapters, uncalled bases, mean Phred below 15, or no exact constant-primer or identifier match. High-quality paired reads were merged using COPE v1.2.5, and each unique nucleotide sequence was defined as a clonotype. MiTCR v1.1 was used to align the clonotypes against IMGT TRBV, TRBD and TRBJ reference segments. Only V-J combinations with frequency above 0.0001, covering about 99% of repertoires, were analysed. The TCS score was defined as F50 (clonal expansion) divided by E x V (chaos), with BLOSUM62-based TCRdist calculated between CDR3 peptides within each V-J. Welch's t-statistics and random forest reduced approximately 520 V-J features to roughly 13, which were used in a naive Bayes classifier (R e1071). The public reads were quality trimmed at Q25 with fastp and then assembled into clones with MiXCR by TCRdb, keeping productive beta chains. Each entry is one CDR3 protein sequence, shown with its most common DNA and genes. TCRdb, not the original authors, processed these V and J calls. Present in this sample are about 300,000 distinct CDR3 sequences, 15% to 20% of which were seen just once. Roughly 40% of the sample is held by the ten biggest clonotypes.

The source of this sequence is a man aged 50 to 60 with Graves' ophthalmopathy. The chain is assembled from TRBV20-1 and TRBJ2-3; TRBD2 lines up with 10 middle nucleotides. The sequencing sample was made of blood. The nucleotide sequence reads TGCAGTGCTTACCGTCTTAGCGGGAGGAGCACAGATACGCAGTATTTT. This yields the protein CSAYRLSGRSTDTQYF.